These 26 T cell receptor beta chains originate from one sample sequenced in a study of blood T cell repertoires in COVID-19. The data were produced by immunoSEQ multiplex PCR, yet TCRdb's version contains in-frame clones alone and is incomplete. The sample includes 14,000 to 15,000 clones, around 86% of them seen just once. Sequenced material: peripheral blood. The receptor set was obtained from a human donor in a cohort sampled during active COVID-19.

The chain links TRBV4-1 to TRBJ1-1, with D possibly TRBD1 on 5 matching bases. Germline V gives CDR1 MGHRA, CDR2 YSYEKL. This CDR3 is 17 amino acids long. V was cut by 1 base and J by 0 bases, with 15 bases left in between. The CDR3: CASSQVAPRGMNTEAFF. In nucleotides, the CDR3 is TGCGCCAGCAGCCAAGTTGCCCCCCGGGGGATGAACACTGAAGCTTTCTTT.

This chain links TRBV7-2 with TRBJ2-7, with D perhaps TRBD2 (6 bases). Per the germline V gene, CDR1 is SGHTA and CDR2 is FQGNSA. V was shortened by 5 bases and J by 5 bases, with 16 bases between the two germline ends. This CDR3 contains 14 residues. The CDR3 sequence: CASSLSGREDEQYF. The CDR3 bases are TGTGCCAGCAGCCTCAGCGGCAGGGAGGACGAGCAGTACTTC.

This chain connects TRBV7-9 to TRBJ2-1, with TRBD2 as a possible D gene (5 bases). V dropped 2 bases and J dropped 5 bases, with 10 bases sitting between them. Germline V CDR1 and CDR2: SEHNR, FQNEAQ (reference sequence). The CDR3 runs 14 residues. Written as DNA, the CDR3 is TGTGCCAGCAGCTTACTAGCTGGAAACAATGAGCAGTTCTTC. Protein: CASSLLAGNNEQFF.

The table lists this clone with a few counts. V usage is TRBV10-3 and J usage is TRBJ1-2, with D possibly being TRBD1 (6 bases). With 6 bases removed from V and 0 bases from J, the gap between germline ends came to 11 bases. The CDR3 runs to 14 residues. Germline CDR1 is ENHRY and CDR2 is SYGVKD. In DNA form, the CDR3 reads TGTGCCATCAGACAGGGATCTACTAACTATGGCTACACCTTC. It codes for CAIRQGSTNYGYTF.

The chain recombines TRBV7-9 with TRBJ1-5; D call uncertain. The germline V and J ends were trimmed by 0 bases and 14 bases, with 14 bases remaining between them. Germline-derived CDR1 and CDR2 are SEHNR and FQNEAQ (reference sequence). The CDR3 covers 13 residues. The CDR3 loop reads CASSLALETPKHF. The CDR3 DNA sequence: TGTGCCAGCAGCTTAGCGCTTGAGACACCTAAGCATTTT.

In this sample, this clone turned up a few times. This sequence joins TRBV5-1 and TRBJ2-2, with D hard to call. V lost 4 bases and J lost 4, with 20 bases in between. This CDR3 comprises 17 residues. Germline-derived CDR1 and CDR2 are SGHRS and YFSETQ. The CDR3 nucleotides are TGCGCCAGCAGCAAAAGACGGCCAGGAAGCACCACCGGGGAGCTGTTTTTT. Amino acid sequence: CASSKRRPGSTTGELFF.

Written as DNA, the CDR3 is TGTGCCACCAGCAGATCCCGGGGGACTCGCGGGGGGGCAATGGAGACCCAGTACTTC. It encodes CATSRSRGTRGGAMETQYF. The chain recombines TRBV15 with TRBJ2-5, with 9 positions matching TRBD2. Germline V gene lookup returns CDR1 LNHNV and CDR2 YYDKDF (reference sequence). This CDR3 has 19 amino acids. V trimming: 2 bases; J trimming: 5 bases; junction bases outside the gene matches: 18.

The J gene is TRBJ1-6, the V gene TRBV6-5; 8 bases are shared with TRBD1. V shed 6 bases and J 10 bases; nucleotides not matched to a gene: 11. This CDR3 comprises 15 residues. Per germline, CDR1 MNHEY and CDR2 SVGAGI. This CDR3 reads CASRLDREGRSPLHF. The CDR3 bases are TGTGCCAGCAGGTTGGACAGGGAAGGCAGGTCACCCCTCCACTTT.

DNA of the CDR3: TGTGCCATCCGGGACAGGGTGACGGGGGAAAATCAGCCCCAGCATTTT. Translated, it gives CAIRDRVTGENQPQHF. The V and J genes are TRBV10-3 and TRBJ1-5; 9 bases are a match to TRBD1. V was clipped by 8 bases and J by 4 bases; unmatched bases: 12. This CDR3 spans 16 amino acids. The germline CDR1 and CDR2 sequences are ENHRY and SYGVKD.

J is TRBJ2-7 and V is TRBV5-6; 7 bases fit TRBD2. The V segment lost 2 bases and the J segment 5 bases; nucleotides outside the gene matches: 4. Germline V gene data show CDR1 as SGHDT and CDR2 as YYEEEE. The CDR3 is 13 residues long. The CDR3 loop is CASSFAGDDEQYF. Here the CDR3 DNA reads TGTGCCAGCAGCTTTGCGGGGGATGACGAGCAGTACTTC. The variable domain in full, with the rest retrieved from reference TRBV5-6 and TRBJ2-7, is DAGVTQSPTHLIKTRGQQVTLRCSPKSGHDTVSWYQQALGQGPQFIFQYYEEEERQRGNFPDRFSGHQFPNYSSELNVNALLLGDSALYLCASSFAGDDEQYFGPGTRLTVT.

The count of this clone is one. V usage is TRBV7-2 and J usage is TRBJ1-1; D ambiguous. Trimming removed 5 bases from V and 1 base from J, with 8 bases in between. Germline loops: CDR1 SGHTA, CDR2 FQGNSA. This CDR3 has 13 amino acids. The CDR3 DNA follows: TGTGCCAGCAGCGATCAGGCGAACACTGAAGCTTTCTTT. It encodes CASSDQANTEAFF. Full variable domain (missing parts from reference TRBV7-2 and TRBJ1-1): GAGVSQSPSNKVTEKGKDVELRCDPISGHTALYWYRQSLGQGLEFLIYFQGNSAPDKSGLPSDRFSAERTGGSVSTLTIQRTQQEDSAVYLCASSDQANTEAFFGQGTRLTVV.

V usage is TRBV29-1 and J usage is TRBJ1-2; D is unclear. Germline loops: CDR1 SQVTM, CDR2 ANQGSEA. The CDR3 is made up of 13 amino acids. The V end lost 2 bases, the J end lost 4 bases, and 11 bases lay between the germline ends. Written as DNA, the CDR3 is TGCAGCGTTGAACCCGTTTTTCCCTATGGCTACACCTTC. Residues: CSVEPVFPYGYTF. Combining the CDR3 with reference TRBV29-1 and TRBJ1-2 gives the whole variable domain SAVISQKPSRDICQRGTSLTIQCQVDSQVTMMFWYRQQPGQSLTLIATANQGSEATYESGFVIDKFPISRPNLTFSTLTVSNMSPEDSSIYLCSVEPVFPYGYTFGSGTRLTVV.

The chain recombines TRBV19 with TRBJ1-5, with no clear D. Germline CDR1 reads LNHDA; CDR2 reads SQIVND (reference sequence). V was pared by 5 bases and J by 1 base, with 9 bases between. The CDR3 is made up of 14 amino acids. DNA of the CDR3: TGTGCCAGTAGTGAGCGCAAGAGCAATCAGCCCCAGCATTTT. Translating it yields CASSERKSNQPQHF.

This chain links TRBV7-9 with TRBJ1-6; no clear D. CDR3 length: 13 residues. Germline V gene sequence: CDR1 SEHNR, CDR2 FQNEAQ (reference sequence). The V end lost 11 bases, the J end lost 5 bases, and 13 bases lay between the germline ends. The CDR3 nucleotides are TGTGCCTCCAGCGGTGTCAATAATTCACCCCTCCACTTT. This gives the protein CASSGVNNSPLHF.

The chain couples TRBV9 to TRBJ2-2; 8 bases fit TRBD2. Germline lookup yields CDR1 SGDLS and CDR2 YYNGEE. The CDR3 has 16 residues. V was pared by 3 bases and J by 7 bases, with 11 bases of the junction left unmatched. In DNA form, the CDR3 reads TGTGCCAGCAGCGGAATGAGCGGGGGCCCGCACGGGGAGCTGTTTTTT. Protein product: CASSGMSGGPHGELFF.

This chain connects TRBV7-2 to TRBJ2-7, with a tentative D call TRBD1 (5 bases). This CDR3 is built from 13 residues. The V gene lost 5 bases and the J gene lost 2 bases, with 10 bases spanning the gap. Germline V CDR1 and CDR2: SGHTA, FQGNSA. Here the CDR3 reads CASSPRATYEQYF. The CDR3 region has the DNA TGTGCCAGCAGCCCCAGGGCGACCTACGAGCAGTACTTC.

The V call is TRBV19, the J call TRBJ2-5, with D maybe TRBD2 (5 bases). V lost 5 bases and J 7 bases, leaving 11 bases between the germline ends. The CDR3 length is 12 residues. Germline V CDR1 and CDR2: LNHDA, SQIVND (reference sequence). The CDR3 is CASSRGDGTQYF. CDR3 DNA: TGTGCCAGTAGTCGGGGAGATGGGACCCAGTACTTC.

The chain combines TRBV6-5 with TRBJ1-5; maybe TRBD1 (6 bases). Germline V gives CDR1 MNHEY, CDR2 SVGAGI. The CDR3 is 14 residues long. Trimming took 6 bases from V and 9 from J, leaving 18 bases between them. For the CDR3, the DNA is TGTGCCAGCAGGGTGGGGGCAGGCGCAGGGCCCCAGCATTTT. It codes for CASRVGAGAGPQHF.

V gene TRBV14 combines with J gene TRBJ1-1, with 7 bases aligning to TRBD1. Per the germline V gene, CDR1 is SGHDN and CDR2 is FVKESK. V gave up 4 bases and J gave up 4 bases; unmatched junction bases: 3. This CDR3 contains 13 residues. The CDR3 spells CASSRQGVTEAFF. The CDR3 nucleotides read TGTGCCAGCAGCCGGCAGGGGGTCACTGAAGCTTTCTTT.

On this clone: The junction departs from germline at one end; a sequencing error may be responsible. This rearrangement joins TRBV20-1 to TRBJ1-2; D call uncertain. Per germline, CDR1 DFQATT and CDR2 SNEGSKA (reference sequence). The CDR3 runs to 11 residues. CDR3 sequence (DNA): TGCAGTGTTAGAGACGGCTATGGCTACACCTTC. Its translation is CSVRDGYGYTF.

This CDR3 is CAISDPPNFYEQYF. As DNA, the CDR3 is TGTGCCATCAGTGACCCTCCCAACTTCTACGAGCAGTACTTC. The chain has TRBV10-3 and TRBJ2-7; no clear D. The ends were cut back, 3 bases at V and 3 bases at J, with 12 bases in the middle. Looked up from germline, CDR1 is ENHRY and CDR2 is SYGVKD. The CDR3 extends over 14 amino acids.

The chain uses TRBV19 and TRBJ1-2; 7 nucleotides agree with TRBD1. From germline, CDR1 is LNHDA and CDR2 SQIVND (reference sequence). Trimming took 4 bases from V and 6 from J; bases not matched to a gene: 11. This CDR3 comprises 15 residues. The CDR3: CASSNPGRGKDGYTF. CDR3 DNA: TGTGCCAGTAGTAATCCGGGCAGGGGGAAGGATGGCTACACCTTC.

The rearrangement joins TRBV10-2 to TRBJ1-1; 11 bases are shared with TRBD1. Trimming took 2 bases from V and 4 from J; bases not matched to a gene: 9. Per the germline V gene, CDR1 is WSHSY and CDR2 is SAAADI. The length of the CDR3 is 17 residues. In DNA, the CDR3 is TGCGCCAGCAGTGAGGGGTTGAGGGGACAGGGGGGCACTGAAGCTTTCTTT. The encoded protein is CASSEGLRGQGGTEAFF.

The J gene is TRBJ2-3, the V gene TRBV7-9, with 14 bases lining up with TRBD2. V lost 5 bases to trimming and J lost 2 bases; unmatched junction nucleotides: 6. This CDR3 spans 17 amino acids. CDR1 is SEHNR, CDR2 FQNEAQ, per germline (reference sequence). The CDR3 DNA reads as TGTGCCAGCAGCCGACTAGCGGGGGGGATAGACACAGATACGCAGTATTTT. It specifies CASSRLAGGIDTDTQYF.

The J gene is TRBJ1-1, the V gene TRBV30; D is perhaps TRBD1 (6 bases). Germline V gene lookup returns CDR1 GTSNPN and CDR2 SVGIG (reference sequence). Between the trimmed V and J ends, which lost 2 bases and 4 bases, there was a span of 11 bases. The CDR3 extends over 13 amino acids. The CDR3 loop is CAWSRTAPTEAFF. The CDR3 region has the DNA TGTGCCTGGAGTCGGACAGCACCCACTGAAGCTTTCTTT.

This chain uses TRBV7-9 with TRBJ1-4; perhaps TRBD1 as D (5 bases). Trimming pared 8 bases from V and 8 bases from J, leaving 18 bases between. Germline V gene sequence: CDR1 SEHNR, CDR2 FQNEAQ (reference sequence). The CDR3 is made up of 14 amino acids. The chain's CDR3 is CASARTPGDEKLFF. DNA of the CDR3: TGTGCCAGCGCCCGGACTCCGGGGGACGAAAAACTGTTTTTT.